This T cell receptor (beta chain) emerged from a study of T-cell memory formation after mild COVID-19 (dated by TCRdb to 2020 to 2022). Turning to the overall study: TCR sequence clusters from the two donors were largely donor specific. In a couple of donors, T-cell clones that expanded and contracted after mild COVID-19 were tracked by sequencing TCRalpha and TCRbeta repertoires over time. Two young, previously healthy adult volunteers, one female and one male, were included in the cohort.

The data were produced on an Illumina NovaSeq 6000. cDNA libraries for TCRalpha and TCRbeta were prepared by 5'RACE using constant-segment primers, with sample barcodes and unique molecular identifiers added. Trizol reagent was used to extract RNA from every sample. The libraries were amplified in two PCR steps, and the second step added a second sample barcode and Illumina TruSeq adapters. Libraries were sequenced on an Illumina NovaSeq with 2 x 150 bp paired-end reads. Turning to the authors' computational methods: The reads were demultiplexed and collapsed into UMI-guided consensus sequences using migec v1.2.7. Using mixcr v2.1.11, the UMI consensuses were aligned to TRA and TRB V and J templates and assembled into clonotypes. A clonotype was counted as expanded or contracted only if both edgeR and NoisET called the change significant, with noise models trained on biological replicates. For edgeR calls, a false discovery rate-adjusted p below 0.01 and a log2 fold-change threshold of 1 were applied. As an exploratory analysis of dynamics, max-normalized trajectories of the 1000 most abundant clonotypes were examined with PCA combined with hierarchical clustering. Separately sequenced CD4+ and CD8+ repertoires were used to assign the CD4 or CD8 phenotype of responding clones. TCRdb's own reprocessing of the public reads used fastp at Q25 and MiXCR and kept productive beta chains. Identical CDR3 protein sequences are pooled into one entry, listed with their most common genes and DNA. Clone size and V and J calls follow TCRdb, not the original study. The sample contains 200,000 to 250,000 distinct CDR3 sequences, more than 8% of them found a single time. The ten largest clones represent 22% of the sample.

Ficoll-Paque density gradient centrifugation was used to isolate PBMCs. Worth noting for this clonotype: It has no known antigen specificity. No much larger clone exists at a distance of one base, and base qualities are not known.

The CDR3 sequence holds 13 residues, the cysteine and phenylalanine included. Only the CDR3 part of the read is kept: 39 bases, read in frame from the first base. Per the germline V gene, SGHVS is the CDR1 and FQNEAQ is the CDR2. V loses 1 base of germline sequence and J loses 7 bases, and the interval between the two ends is 10 bases. Overall study results and their limits: The study included only a couple of mild cases, and larger cohorts that include severe cases with pre-infection samples were judged to be necessary. Clones contracting from day 15 to 85 had balanced CD4/CD8 phenotypes, while a second wave expanding from day 15 to 37 was biased towards CD4+. SARS-CoV-2 specificity was not confirmed for the second-wave clones peaking on day 37. Contracting CD4+ clones turned up mainly in the CM and EM memory subsets, whereas EMRA was where CD8+ clones were enriched. Some responding clones were detected in pre-infection memory, which suggested that pre-existing cross-reactive memory T cells had joined the SARS-CoV-2 response.

Here the chain combines TRBV7-8 and TRBJ1-2; TRBD1 is a possible D gene, resting on 5 matching bases. The TCR comes from a young man who had mild COVID-19 (a few samples of this study predate the infection). The sample titles of this study are shuffled in the database, so cell type and time point are left out; the donor was told from shared clones. The sequenced sample was PBMCs or a T cell subset sorted from them (not recorded which). The DNA reads as follows: TGTGCCAGCAGCTTAGGAGGGGATAGTGGCTACACCTTC. This yields the protein CASSLGGDSGYTF.